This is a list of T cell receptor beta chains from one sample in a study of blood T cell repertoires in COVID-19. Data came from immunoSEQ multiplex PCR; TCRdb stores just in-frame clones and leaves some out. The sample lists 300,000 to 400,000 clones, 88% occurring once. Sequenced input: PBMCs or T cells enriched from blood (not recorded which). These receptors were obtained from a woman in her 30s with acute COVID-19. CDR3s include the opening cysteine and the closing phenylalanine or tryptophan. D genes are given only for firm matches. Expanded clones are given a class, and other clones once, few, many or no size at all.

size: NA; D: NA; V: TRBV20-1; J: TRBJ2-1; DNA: TGCAGTGCTAGAGGCGTGACACAGTTCTTC; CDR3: CSARGVTQFF
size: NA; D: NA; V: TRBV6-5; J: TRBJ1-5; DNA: TGTGCCAGCAGTACGAGAGGGGGTCAGCCCCAGCATTTT; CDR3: CASSTRGGQPQHF
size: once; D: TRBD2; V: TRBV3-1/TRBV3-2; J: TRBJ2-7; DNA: TGTGCCAGCAGCCAGTGGGGGCGGGGGGCCTACGAGCAGTACTTC; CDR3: CASSQWGRGAYEQYF
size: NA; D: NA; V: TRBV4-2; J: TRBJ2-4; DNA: TGTGCCAGCAGCCCCCCCGAGGCCAAAAACATTCAGTACTTC; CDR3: CASSPPEAKNIQYF
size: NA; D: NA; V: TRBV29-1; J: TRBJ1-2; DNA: TGCAGCGTTACGGACAGCGTCTATGGCTACACCTTC; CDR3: CSVTDSVYGYTF
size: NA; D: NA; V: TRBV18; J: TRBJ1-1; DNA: TGTGCCAGCTCACCGATACAGGGTGGGGGATCTCAAGCTTTCTTT; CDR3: CASSPIQGGGSQAFF
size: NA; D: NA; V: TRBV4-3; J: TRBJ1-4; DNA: TGCGCCAGCAGCCAAGATATTTCAACTAATGAAAAACTGTTTTTT; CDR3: CASSQDISTNEKLFF
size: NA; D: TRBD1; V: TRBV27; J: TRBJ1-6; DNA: TGTGCCAGCAGTTTATCCAGGGGGGCAAATAATTCACCCCTCCACTTT; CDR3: CASSLSRGANNSPLHF
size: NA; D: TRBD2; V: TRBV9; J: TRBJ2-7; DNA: TGTGCCAGCAGCCCCGGGAGGGGGGCCTTCGAGCAGTACTTC; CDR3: CASSPGRGAFEQYF
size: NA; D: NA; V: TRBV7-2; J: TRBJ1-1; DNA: TGTGCCAGCAGTTTGAGTATGAACACTGAAGCTTTCTTT; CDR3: CASSLSMNTEAFF
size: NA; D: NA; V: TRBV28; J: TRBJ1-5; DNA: TGTGCCAGCAGTTTGCTAGGGGGGGATTGGGATCAGCCCCAGCATTTT; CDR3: CASSLLGGDWDQPQHF
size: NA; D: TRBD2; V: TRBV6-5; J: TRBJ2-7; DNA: TGTGCCAGCATCTACTGGTTCGGGGGGGCCTACGAGCAGTACTTC; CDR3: CASIYWFGGAYEQYF
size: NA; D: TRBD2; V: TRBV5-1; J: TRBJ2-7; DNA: TGCGCCAGCAGTCCACAAGCGGGGAGATTAGGAGAGCAGTACTTC; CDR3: CASSPQAGRLGEQYF
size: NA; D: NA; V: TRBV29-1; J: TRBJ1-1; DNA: TGCAGCGTTACCAGGGGACAGAACACTGAAGCTTTCTTT; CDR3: CSVTRGQNTEAFF
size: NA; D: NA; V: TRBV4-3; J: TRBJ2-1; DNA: TGCGCCAGCAGCCAAGATATAGCCCGTCACTCCTACAATGAGCAGTTCTTC; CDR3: CASSQDIARHSYNEQFF
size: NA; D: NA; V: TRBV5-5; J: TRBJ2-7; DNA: TGTGCCAGCAGCTTGGTGCAACAGACCTACGAGCAGTACTTC; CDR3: CASSLVQQTYEQYF
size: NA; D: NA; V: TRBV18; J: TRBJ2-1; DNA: TGTGCCAGCTCACGCAGGGAAGGTTTCACGAATGAGCAGTTCTTC; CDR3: CASSRREGFTNEQFF